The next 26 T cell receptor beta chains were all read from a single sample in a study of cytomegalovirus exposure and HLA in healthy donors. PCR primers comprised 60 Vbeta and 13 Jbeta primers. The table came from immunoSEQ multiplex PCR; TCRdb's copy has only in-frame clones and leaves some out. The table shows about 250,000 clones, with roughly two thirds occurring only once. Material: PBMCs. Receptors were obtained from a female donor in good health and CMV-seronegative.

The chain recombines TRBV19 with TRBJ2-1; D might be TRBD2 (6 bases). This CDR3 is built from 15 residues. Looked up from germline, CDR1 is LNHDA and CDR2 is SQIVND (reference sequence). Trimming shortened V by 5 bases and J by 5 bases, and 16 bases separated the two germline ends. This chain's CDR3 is CASSRGRDFNNEQFF. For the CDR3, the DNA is TGTGCCAGTAGTCGAGGCCGGGACTTCAACAATGAGCAGTTCTTC.

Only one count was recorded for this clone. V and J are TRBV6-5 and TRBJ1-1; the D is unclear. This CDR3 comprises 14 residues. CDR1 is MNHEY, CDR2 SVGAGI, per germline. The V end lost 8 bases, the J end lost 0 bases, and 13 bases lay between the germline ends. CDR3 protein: CASRPDFMNTEAFF. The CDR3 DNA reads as TGTGCCAGCCGCCCAGATTTTATGAACACTGAAGCTTTCTTT.

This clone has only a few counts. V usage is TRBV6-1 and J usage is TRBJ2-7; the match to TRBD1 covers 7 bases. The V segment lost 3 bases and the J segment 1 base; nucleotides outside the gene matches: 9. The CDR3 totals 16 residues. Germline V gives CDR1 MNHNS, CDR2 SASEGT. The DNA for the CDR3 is TGTGCCAGCAGTGATACTCTAGGGACAGTGTCCTACGAGCAGTACTTC. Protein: CASSDTLGTVSYEQYF.

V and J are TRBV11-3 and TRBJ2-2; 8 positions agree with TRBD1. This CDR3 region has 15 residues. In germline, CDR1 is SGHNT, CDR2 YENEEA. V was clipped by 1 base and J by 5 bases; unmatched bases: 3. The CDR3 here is CASSLGQGMTGELFF. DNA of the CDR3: TGTGCCAGCAGCTTAGGACAGGGGATGACCGGGGAGCTGTTTTTT.

The CDR3 DNA reads as TGCGCCAGCAGTCACGGGGGAAGCTCCTACAATGAGCAGTTCTTC. Its translation: CASSHGGSSYNEQFF. This chain joins TRBV23-1 and TRBJ2-1, with a tentative D call TRBD2 (6 bases). TRBV23-1 is an open reading frame, and its role is uncertain. Trimming stripped 3 bases from V and 0 bases from J, with 9 bases between. The CDR3 contains 15 residues.

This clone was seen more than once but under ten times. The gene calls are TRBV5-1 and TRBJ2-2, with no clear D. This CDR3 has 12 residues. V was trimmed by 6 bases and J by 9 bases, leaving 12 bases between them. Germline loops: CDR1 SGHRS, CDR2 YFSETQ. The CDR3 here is CASITEARELFF. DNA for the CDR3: TGCGCCAGCATCACTGAGGCTCGGGAGCTGTTTTTT.

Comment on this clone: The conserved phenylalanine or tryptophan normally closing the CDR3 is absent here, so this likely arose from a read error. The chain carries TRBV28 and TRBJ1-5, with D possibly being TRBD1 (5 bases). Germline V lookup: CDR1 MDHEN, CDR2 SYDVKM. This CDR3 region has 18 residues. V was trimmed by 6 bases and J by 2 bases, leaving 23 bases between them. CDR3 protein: CASRSGGGRESGNQPQHL. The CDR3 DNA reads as TGTGCCAGCAGGTCGGGCGGCGGCAGGGAAAGTGGCAATCAGCCCCAGCATCTT.

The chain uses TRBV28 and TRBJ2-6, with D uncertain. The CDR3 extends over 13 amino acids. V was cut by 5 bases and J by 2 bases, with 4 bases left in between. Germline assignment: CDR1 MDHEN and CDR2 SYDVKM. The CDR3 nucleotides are TGTGCCAGCAGTGACACTGGGGCCAACGTCCTGACTTTC. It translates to CASSDTGANVLTF.

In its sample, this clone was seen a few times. The CDR3 here is CASSLSRGGRADTQYF. CDR3 nucleotides: TGCGCCAGCAGCCTAAGCAGGGGTGGTCGTGCAGATACGCAGTATTTT. The V gene is TRBV4-1, the J gene TRBJ2-3, with TRBD1 as a possible D gene (6 bases). V dropped 4 bases and J dropped 4 bases, with 18 bases sitting between them. This CDR3 is 16 amino acids long. Per germline, CDR1 MGHRA and CDR2 YSYEKL.

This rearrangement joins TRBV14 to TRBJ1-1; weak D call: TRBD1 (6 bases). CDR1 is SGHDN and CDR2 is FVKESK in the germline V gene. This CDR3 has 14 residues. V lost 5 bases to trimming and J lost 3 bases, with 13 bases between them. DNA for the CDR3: TGTGCCAGCAGCTCACAGGGATACCACACTGAAGCTTTCTTT. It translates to CASSSQGYHTEAFF.

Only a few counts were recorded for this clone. CDR3 nucleotides: TGTGCCAGCAGCTTAGATCGAGGCGAGCAGTACTTC. It translates to CASSLDRGEQYF. The chain joins TRBV11-3 to TRBJ2-7; no definite D call. The CDR3 is 12 amino acids. CDR1 and CDR2 from the germline V gene are SGHNT and YENEEA. With 0 bases removed from V and 6 bases from J, the gap between germline ends came to 6 bases.

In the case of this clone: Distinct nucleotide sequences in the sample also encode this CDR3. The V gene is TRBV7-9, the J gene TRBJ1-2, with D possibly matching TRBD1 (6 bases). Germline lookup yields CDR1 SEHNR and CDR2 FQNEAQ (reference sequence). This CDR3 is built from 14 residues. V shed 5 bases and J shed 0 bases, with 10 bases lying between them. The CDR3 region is CASSLRGANYGYTF. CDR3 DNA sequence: TGTGCCAGCAGCCTCAGGGGAGCTAACTATGGCTACACCTTC.

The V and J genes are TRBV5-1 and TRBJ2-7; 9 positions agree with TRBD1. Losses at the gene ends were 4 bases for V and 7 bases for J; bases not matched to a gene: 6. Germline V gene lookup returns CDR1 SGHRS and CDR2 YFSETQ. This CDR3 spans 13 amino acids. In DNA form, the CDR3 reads TGCGCCAGCAGCGGGGACAGGGCGGGAGAGCAGTACTTC. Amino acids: CASSGDRAGEQYF.

The CDR3 reads CASSPYSGSGSGETQYF. CDR3 nucleotide sequence: TGTGCCAGCAGCCCCTATTCAGGTAGCGGGAGTGGAGAGACCCAGTACTTC. The chain combines TRBV9 with TRBJ2-5; 9 nucleotides line up with TRBD2. The V and J ends lost 4 bases and 4 bases, in that order; junction bases with no gene match: 14. Germline assignment: CDR1 SGDLS and CDR2 YYNGEE. The CDR3 extends over 17 amino acids.

CDR3 DNA sequence: TGTGCCAGCAGCTTGTACCTAGCGGGAGGTCGTGCAGATACGCAGTATTTT. It encodes CASSLYLAGGRADTQYF. This chain uses TRBV5-4 with TRBJ2-3; 11 bases line up with TRBD2. This CDR3 is built from 17 residues. CDR1 and CDR2 (germline): SGHNT, YYREEE (reference sequence). Trimming cost V 1 base and J 4 bases; bases outside gene matches: 8.

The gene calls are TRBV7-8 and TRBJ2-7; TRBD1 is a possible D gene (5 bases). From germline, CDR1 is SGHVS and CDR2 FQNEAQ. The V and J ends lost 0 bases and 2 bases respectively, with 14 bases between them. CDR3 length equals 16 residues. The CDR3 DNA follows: TGTGCCAGCAGCTTAGCGCGACTTTTAGGGGCCTACGAGCAGTACTTC. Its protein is CASSLARLLGAYEQYF.

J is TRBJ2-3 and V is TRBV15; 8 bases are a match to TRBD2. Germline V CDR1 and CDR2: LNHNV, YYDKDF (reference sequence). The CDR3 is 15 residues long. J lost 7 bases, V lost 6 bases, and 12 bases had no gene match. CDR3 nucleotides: TGTGCCACCAGAGCACCGGGAGGGGGTTTACATACGCAGTATTTT. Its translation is CATRAPGGGLHTQYF.

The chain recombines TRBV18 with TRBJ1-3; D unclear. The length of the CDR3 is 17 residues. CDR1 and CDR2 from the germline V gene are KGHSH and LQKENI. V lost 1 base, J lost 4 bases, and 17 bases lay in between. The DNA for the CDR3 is TGTGCCAGCTCACCACAGTCTCGAGGCGCTGGGGGAAACACCATATATTTT. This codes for CASSPQSRGAGGNTIYF.

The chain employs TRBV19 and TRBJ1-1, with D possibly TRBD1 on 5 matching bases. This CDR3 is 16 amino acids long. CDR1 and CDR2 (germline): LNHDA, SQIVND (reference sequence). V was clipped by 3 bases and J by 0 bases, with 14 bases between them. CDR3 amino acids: CASSIPGHKMNTEAFF. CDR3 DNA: TGTGCCAGTAGTATCCCCGGACACAAAATGAACACTGAAGCTTTCTTT.

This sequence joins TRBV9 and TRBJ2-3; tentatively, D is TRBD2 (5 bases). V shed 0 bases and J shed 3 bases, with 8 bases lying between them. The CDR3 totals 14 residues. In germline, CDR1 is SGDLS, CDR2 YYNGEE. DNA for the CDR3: TGTGCCAGCAGCGTAGCTCGCGGGACAGATACGCAGTATTTT. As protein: CASSVARGTDTQYF.

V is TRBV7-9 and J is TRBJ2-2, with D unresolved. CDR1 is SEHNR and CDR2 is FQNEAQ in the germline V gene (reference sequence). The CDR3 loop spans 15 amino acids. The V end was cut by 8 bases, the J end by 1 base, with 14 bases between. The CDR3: CASQSIRQNTGELFF. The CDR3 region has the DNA TGTGCCAGCCAATCTATTAGACAGAACACCGGGGAGCTGTTTTTT.

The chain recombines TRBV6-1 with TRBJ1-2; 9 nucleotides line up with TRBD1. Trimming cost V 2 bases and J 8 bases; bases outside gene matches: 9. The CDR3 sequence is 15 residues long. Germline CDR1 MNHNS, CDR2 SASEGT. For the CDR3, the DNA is TGTGCCAGCAGTGAAAGACCGGGACAGGGAACAGGCTACACCTTC. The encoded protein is CASSERPGQGTGYTF.

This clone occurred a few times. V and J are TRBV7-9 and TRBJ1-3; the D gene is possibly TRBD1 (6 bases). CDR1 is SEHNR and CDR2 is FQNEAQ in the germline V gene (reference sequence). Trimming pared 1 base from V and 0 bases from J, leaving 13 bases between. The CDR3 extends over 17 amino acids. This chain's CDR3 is CASSLDPGQHSGNTIYF. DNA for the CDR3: TGTGCCAGCAGCTTAGACCCCGGACAGCACTCTGGAAACACCATATATTTT.

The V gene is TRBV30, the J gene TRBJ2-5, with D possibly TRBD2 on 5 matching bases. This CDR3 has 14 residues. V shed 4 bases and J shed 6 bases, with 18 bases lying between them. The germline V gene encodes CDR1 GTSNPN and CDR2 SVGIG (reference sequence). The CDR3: CAWNGGRGGKTQYF. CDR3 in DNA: TGTGCCTGGAACGGCGGGCGAGGAGGAAAGACCCAGTACTTC.

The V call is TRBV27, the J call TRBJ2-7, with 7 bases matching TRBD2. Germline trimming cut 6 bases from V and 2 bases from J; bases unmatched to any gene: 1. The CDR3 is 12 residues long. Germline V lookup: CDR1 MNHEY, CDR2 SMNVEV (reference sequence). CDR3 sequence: CASSGGTYEQYF. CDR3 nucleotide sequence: TGTGCCAGCAGCGGGGGGACCTACGAGCAGTACTTC.

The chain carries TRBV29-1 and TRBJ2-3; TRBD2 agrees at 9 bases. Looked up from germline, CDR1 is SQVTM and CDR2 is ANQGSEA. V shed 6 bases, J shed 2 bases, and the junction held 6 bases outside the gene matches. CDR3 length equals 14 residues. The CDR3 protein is CSVVPGLATDTQYF. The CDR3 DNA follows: TGCAGCGTCGTGCCGGGACTAGCCACAGATACGCAGTATTTT.